The 10 T cell receptor beta chains in this list originate from one sample, sequenced in a study of blood T cell repertoires in COVID-19. The data were produced by immunoSEQ multiplex PCR, yet TCRdb's version contains in-frame clones alone and is incomplete. Of 110,000 or so clones in the sample, 70% to 90% are singletons; the top ten hold 4.6%. The sequenced sample consisted of peripheral blood. These receptors were obtained from a woman between 50 and 59 years old with acute or convalescent COVID-19.

The rearrangement joins TRBV10-3 to TRBJ1-1; D is possibly TRBD1 (5 bases). Germline loops: CDR1 ENHRY, CDR2 SYGVKD. V gave up 11 bases and J gave up 4 bases, with 17 bases separating them. This CDR3 spans 13 amino acids. The CDR3: CASGEGVGTEAFF. As DNA, the CDR3 is TGTGCCTCGGGGGAGGGAGTCGGCACTGAAGCTTTCTTT.

The genes are TRBV7-3 and TRBJ2-7; D possibly corresponds to TRBD1 (6 bases). The CDR3 sequence is 13 residues long. Germline loops: CDR1 SGHTA, CDR2 FQGTGA. Trimming stripped 2 bases from V and 6 bases from J, with 11 bases between. The CDR3 reads CASSLGLGGEQYF. Here the CDR3 DNA reads TGTGCCAGCAGCTTAGGGCTAGGGGGCGAGCAGTACTTC.

This clone came up once. The chain carries TRBV7-3 and TRBJ2-7; D uncertain. Germline V CDR1 and CDR2: SGHTA, FQGTGA. V lost 4 bases and J lost 4, with 11 bases in between. The CDR3 spans 13 residues. The CDR3 sequence is CASSSSPSYEQYF. CDR3 sequence (DNA): TGTGCCAGCAGCTCAAGCCCGTCGTACGAGCAGTACTTC.

This clone was picked up one time. The chain couples TRBV7-3 to TRBJ2-2; D possibly corresponds to TRBD1 (6 bases). The ends were cut back, 1 base at V and 3 bases at J, with 9 bases in the middle. CDR3 size: 15 residues. Germline V CDR1 and CDR2: SGHTA, FQGTGA. In nucleotides, the CDR3 is TGTGCCAGCAGCTTAAGGGGGCCCTACACCGGGGAGCTGTTTTTT. Translation: CASSLRGPYTGELFF.

CDR3 sequence (DNA): TGTGCCAGCAGCCCAGATTTGGGGGGGCTAGCGGGGGGACCCCCGTTCTTC. This translates into CASSPDLGGLAGGPPFF. This chain uses TRBV7-6 with TRBJ2-1; TRBD2 matches 11 bases. Germline V gives CDR1 SGHVS, CDR2 FNYEAQ. The CDR3 covers 17 residues. Losses at the gene ends were 5 bases for V and 15 bases for J; bases not matched to a gene: 21.

The genes are TRBV23-1 and TRBJ2-1; 7 bases line up with TRBD1. TRBV23-1 is filed as an ORF, its function uncertain. Trimming took 6 bases from V and 1 from J; bases not matched to a gene: 18. This CDR3 comprises 19 residues. Written as DNA, the CDR3 is TGCGCCAGCAGCTACCGGGACAGCGAAACCCTCCTTTCCTACAATGAGCAGTTCTTC. This encodes CASSYRDSETLLSYNEQFF.

The rearrangement joins TRBV4-3 to TRBJ2-7; no clear D. CDR1 and CDR2 (germline): LGHNA, YSLEER. CDR3 length: 13 residues. Between the trimmed V and J ends, which lost 0 bases and 1 base, there was a span of 4 bases. This CDR3 reads CASSQDRSYEQYF. DNA for the CDR3: TGCGCCAGCAGCCAAGACAGATCCTACGAGCAGTACTTC.

The chain is built from TRBV6-2 or TRBV6-3 and TRBJ2-7; TRBD2 agrees at 10 bases. Trimming removed 2 bases from V and 2 bases from J; junction bases left unmatched: 0. The CDR3 is 14 residues long. Germline V lookup: CDR1 MNHEY, CDR2 SVGEGT. The CDR3 protein is CASSYGTSAYEQYF. The CDR3 nucleotides are TGTGCCAGCAGTTACGGGACTAGCGCCTACGAGCAGTACTTC.

This clone has a handful of counts. Written as DNA, the CDR3 is TGTGCCTGGAGTTCGCGTCAAAGAGCGGATTCACCCCTCCACTTT. This translates into CAWSSRQRADSPLHF. The V gene is TRBV30, the J gene TRBJ1-6; D uncertain. CDR1 and CDR2 from the germline V gene are GTSNPN and SVGIG (reference sequence). CDR3 size: 15 residues. V lost 2 bases, J lost 8 bases, and 16 bases lay in between.

The rearrangement uses TRBV5-1 and TRBJ2-1, with D maybe TRBD2 (6 bases). The CDR3 runs to 15 residues. Deletions cut 5 bases from V and 8 bases from J, with 20 bases between. Germline V gene lookup returns CDR1 SGHRS and CDR2 YFSETQ. This CDR3 reads CASRITTGTGDEQFF. The DNA of the CDR3 is TGCGCCAGCAGAATAACAACCGGGACTGGGGATGAGCAGTTCTTC.